This TCR beta chain derives from a study of T cells in localized non-small cell lung cancer. Comment on this clone: Its antigen is not identified.

The CDR3 consists of 15 residues. Trimming removed 2 bases at V and 3 bases at J, with 12 bases between. Looked up from germline, CDR1 is SGHAT and CDR2 is FQNNGV. Clones were read by immunoSEQ multiplex PCR, and TCRdb kept only the in-frame ones, dropping some. Here the sample spans about 24,000 clones, around 90% being singletons. Study findings and constraints: The highest T cell clonality was in uninvolved adjacent lung, above tumor.

The chain carries TRBV11-2 and TRBJ2-3; perhaps D is TRBD1 or TRBD2 (7 bases each). The sequence derives from a man aged 35 to 69 with stage I squamous cell lung carcinoma. This specimen was peripheral blood, taken before any cancer treatment. The chain's CDR3 is CASSLQGGLTDTQYF. CDR3 DNA: TGTGCCAGCAGCTTACAGGGGGGGCTGACAGATACGCAGTATTTT.